The source of this T cell receptor beta chain is a study of OX40 agonist ivuxolimab in advanced cancers. This table comes from immunoSEQ multiplex PCR, and its TCRdb copy is limited to in-frame clones, with some not included. The sample contains around 16,000 clones, about 86% of which appear only once. J lost 1 base, V lost 3 bases, and 17 bases had no gene match. Germline CDR1 ENHRY, CDR2 SYGVKD. The CDR3 contains 20 residues. This TCR was recovered from an adult with an advanced solid tumor such as melanoma, head and neck, liver or kidney cancer. Sequencing was performed on CD4+ or CD8+ T cells sorted from blood, taken in a trial of the OX40 agonist ivuxolimab. The chain is built from TRBV10-3 and TRBJ1-5; 8 bases match TRBD1. The CDR3 sequence is CAISDPPSRGQGRSNQPQHF. In DNA, the CDR3 is TGTGCCATCAGTGACCCCCCCAGCCGTGGACAGGGACGGAGCAATCAGCCCCAGCATTTT.